This note documents a single T cell receptor (beta chain) sequence. There is no known antigen for this receptor. No clone much larger than this one lies a single base away; base qualities are absent. Via the germline V gene, CDR1 is MNHEY and CDR2 SVGEGT. V and J lose 2 bases and 2 bases, and a span of 10 bases separates them. CDR3 length: 15 amino acids, cysteine to phenylalanine. Left in the record is the CDR3 DNA by itself, 45 bases read in frame from the first base. This entry comes from a study of blood T cell repertoires in COVID-19 (dated by TCRdb to the early 2020s). For context, the study as a whole: Collaborator samples came from the United States, Italy and Spain and covered acute and convalescent phases of COVID-19. The material from the prospective study consisted of cDNA or gDNA derived from T cells, B-cell-depleted T cells, or PBMCs. Subjects who had been exposed to COVID-19, were actively infected with it, or had recovered from it provided the deeply sampled blood TCRbeta repertoires that made up the dataset. The repertoires were made available in a free public database intended to serve as a resource for research on the immune response to SARS-CoV-2. The samples were drawn from the first 160 participants of the ongoing ImmuneRACE study and from 950 to 1,500 subjects provided by 6 global collaborators. The sample metadata nearly always contained a de-identified subject ID, COVID-19 status, age in years and sex. Where available, HLA class I and class II types were obtained from metadata supplied by the sample provider rather than from assay-based typing.

The immunoSEQ Assay, a bias-controlled multiplex PCR, was used to amplify TCRbeta CDR3 regions from genomic DNA. The authors' analysis ran thus. The number of nucleated cells in each sample was estimated by amplification of reference gene primers within the assay. Sequence reads were collapsed and filtered to measure the absolute abundance of every unique TCRbeta CDR3 rearrangement. Productive Simpson clonality was computed per sample as the square root of Simpson's diversity index over productive rearrangements. TCRdb's version of the immuneACCESS table is confined to in-frame rearrangements and falls short of the full clone set. An unresolved V gene accounts for under half of the shortfall where checked; the remainder is of unknown origin. The DNA was the basis for D and trimming; V, J and clone size are from that table. The sample table lists over 200,000 clones, 85% to 90% of them with a count of one. In total, the top ten clones hold 2.5% to 3% of the sample.

General study outcomes and caveats: Clinical and demographic metadata were provided uncurated, with the amount varying by source and participant.

Collaborating institutions collected whole blood in K2EDTA tubes following their own protocols. For TCRbeta analysis, collaborators shipped samples as frozen whole blood, isolated PBMCs, or DNA extracted from either of those sample types. The sequence joins TRBV6-2 or TRBV6-3 to TRBJ1-5; no confident D gene assignment can be made. The source of this sequence is a woman aged 60-75 years with acute or convalescent COVID-19. The sequencing sample was made of peripheral blood. The CDR3 protein is CASSYVAGGNQPQHF. The DNA sequence reads TGTGCCAGCAGTTACGTGGCGGGTGGCAATCAGCCCCAGCATTTT.